The rows below give T cell receptor beta chains drawn from one sample of a study of technical replicates of blood from a few donors. The repertoire was sequenced with immunoSEQ multiplex PCR; TCRdb's copy has only in-frame clones and lacks some. Of around 15,000 clones listed, around nine tenths were seen once; the top ten hold around 12%. The specimen sequenced was PBMCs. These receptors came from a human donor in good health. Both conserved end residues are part of each CDR3.

v_gene	j_gene	CDR3aa
TRBV9	TRBJ2-7	CASSVAGKPDEQYF
TRBV10-2	TRBJ2-7	CASSGGGLASTVSYEQYF
TRBV11-2	TRBJ2-1	CASSPTSGSYNEQFF
TRBV30	TRBJ2-1	CAWSVKLAGFYNEQFF
TRBV30	TRBJ2-5	CAWSVLPETQYF
TRBV28	TRBJ2-7	CASNGLAGSYEQYF
TRBV6-1	TRBJ2-3	CASSEFYGTDTDTQYF
TRBV29-1	TRBJ2-5	CSGVGTVHQETQYF
TRBV9	TRBJ1-2	CASSVGRTGDIYGYTF
TRBV27	TRBJ2-3	CASQDRGGPDTQYF
TRBV6-1	TRBJ1-2	CASSEGWARPGVGYTF
TRBV30	TRBJ1-1	CAWVTRNTEAFF
TRBV5-4	TRBJ1-2	CASSLGGQGHYGYTF
TRBV2	TRBJ1-5	CASSEQGAVGNQPQHF
TRBV5-1	TRBJ2-7	CASSLEASYEQYF
TRBV5-4	TRBJ2-1	CASSLDGRLYNEQFF
TRBV19	TRBJ2-7	CASSNPSGVYEQYF
TRBV5-1	TRBJ1-4	CASSSQGQTEKLFF